The 11 T cell receptor beta chains reported below all come from one sample, sequenced in a study of monozygotic twins with inflammatory bowel disease (dated by TCRdb to about 2019). The library was built by means of 5' RACE. Sequencing was performed on an Illumina HiSeq 2500. Each entry corresponds to one CDR3 protein sequence from reads that TCRdb reprocessed, and DNA is not given. The sample table on file contains more than 300,000 distinct CDR3 sequences. Approximately 2.4% of the sample rests with the top ten. The specimen sequenced was blood. Receptors were obtained from a human donor with ulcerative colitis or Crohn's disease, or a healthy co-twin of an affected twin (not recorded which).

This sequence joins TRBV6-2 or TRBV6-3 and TRBJ1-5; the TRBD1 assignment by TCRdb is unverifiable without DNA. This CDR3 has 15 residues. Germline CDR1 reads MNHEY; CDR2 reads SVGEGT. CDR3 in amino acids: CASSSSRQGHQPQHF.

The chain carries TRBV29-1 and TRBJ2-1; with no DNA, the TCRdb D assignment of TRBD1 cannot be verified. Germline loops: CDR1 SQVTM, CDR2 ANQGSEA. The CDR3 spans 16 residues. CDR3 amino acids: CSVVWLQGTSYNEQFF.

The chain links TRBV29-1 to TRBJ2-3; TCRdb designates TRBD1, a call that cannot be tested without DNA. Germline CDR1 is SQVTM and CDR2 is ANQGSEA. The CDR3 is 16 residues long. CDR3 sequence reads: CSAGPLDRDITDTQYF.

The chain has TRBV7-9 and TRBJ2-3; TCRdb calls TRBD2, which cannot be checked without DNA. The CDR3 runs to 15 residues. Germline assignment: CDR1 SEHNR and CDR2 FQNEAQ (reference sequence). CDR3 protein: CASSRGLAVTDTQYF.

The chain joins TRBV27 to TRBJ1-2; the TCRdb call, TRBD1, lacks DNA for checking. This CDR3 has 18 amino acids. The germline V gene has CDR1 MNHEY and CDR2 SMNVEV (reference sequence). The CDR3 protein is CASSPYRPGTGGSDGYTF.

The rearrangement uses TRBV6-5 and TRBJ1-6. CDR1 is MNHEY, CDR2 SVGAGI, per germline. There are 15 residues in the CDR3. CDR3 region: CASISTVRYNSPLHF.

CDR3 loop: CASSPEDRGLYNEQFF. The rearrangement links TRBV4-1 to TRBJ2-1; without DNA, the TCRdb call of TRBD1 cannot be checked. The CDR3 runs 16 residues. CDR1 MGHRA and CDR2 YSYEKL come from the germline V gene.

The V gene is TRBV10-3, the J gene TRBJ1-1; TCRdb's D call, TRBD1, is unchecked because there is no DNA. The V gene's germline CDR1 is ENHRY and CDR2 SYGVKD. CDR3 length: 19 amino acids. CDR3 residues: CAISDLDSGQGDMNTEAFF.

The genes are TRBV12-3 or TRBV12-4 and TRBJ2-1; TCRdb's D call, TRBD1, is unchecked because there is no DNA. This CDR3 contains 12 residues. CDR3 in amino acids: CASSYRVHEQFF.

The rearrangement uses TRBV30 and TRBJ2-2. The CDR3 runs 13 residues. In germline, CDR1 is GTSNPN, CDR2 SVGIG (reference sequence). CDR3 amino acids: CAWSVLNTGELFF.

The V call is TRBV7-9, the J call TRBJ1-5; TCRdb designates TRBD1, a call that cannot be tested without DNA. CDR1 and CDR2 (germline): SEHNR, FQNEAQ (reference sequence). The CDR3 is 12 residues long. CDR3 amino acids: CASSLVGGVQHF.